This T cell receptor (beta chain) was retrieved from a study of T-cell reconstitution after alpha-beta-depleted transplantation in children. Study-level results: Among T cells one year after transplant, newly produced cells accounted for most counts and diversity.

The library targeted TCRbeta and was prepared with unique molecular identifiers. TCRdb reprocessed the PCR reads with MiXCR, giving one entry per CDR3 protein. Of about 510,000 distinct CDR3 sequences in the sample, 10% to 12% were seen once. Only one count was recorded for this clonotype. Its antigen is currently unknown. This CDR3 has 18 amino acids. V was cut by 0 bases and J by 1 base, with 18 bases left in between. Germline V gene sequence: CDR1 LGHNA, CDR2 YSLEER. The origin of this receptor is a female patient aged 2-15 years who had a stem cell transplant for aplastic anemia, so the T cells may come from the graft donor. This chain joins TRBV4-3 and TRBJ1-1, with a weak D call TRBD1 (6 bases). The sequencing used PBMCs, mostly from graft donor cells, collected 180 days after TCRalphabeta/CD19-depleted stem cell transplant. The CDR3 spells CASSQDGRGAISNTEAFF. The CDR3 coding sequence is TGCGCCAGCAGCCAAGATGGTCGGGGGGCAATTTCGAACACTGAAGCTTTCTTT.